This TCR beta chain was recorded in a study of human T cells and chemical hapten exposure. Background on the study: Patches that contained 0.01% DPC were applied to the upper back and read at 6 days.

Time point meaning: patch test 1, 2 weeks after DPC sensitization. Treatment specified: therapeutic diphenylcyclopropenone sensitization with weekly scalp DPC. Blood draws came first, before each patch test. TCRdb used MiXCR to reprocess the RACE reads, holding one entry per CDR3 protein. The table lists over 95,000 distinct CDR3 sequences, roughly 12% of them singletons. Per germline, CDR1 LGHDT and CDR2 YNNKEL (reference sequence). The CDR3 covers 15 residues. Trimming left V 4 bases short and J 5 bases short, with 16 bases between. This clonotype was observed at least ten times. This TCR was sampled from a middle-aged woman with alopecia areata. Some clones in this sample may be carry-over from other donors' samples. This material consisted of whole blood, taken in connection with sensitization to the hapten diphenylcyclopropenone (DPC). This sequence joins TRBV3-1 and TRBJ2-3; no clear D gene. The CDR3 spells CASSPHLGSEDTQYF. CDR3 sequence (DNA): TGTGCCAGCAGCCCCCATCTGGGTAGTGAAGATACGCAGTATTTT.